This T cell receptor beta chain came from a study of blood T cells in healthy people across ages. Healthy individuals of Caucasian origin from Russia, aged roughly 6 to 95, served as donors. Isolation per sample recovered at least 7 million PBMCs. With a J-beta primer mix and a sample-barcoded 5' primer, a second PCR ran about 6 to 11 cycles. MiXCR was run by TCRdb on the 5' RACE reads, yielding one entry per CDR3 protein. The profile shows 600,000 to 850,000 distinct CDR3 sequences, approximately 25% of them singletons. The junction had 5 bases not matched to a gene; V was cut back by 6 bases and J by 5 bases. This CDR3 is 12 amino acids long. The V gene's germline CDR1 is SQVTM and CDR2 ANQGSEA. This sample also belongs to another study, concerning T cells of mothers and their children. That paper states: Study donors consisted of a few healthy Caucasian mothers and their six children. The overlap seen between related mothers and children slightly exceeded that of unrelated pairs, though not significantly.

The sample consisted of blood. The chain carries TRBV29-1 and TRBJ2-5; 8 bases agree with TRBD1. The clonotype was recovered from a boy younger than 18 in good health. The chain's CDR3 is CSVGDRRETQYF. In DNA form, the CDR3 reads TGCAGCGTGGGGGACAGGAGGGAGACCCAGTACTTC.